This TCR beta chain stems from a study of Ad26.COV2.S vaccination and SARS-CoV-2 variants. Study results and limitations: It was found that vaccine and placebo recipients had similar non-spike TCR breadth.

Worth noting for this clone: Antigen specificity is unknown.

Only in-frame clones appear in the TCRdb table, and some are missing; sequencing was by immunoSEQ multiplex PCR. The sample lists about 320,000 clones; about 82% were seen once. Treatment in this sample: over 15 received Ad26.COV2.S at low or high dose, single or two shots; 5 received placebo; per-sample allocation not given. The samples date from day 63 after the first vaccine or placebo injection. This clonotype was sampled from a person aged 18-60 years who received the Ad26.COV2.S COVID-19 vaccine or a placebo. Sequences were derived from peripheral blood, sampled in a trial of Ad26.COV2.S vaccine versus placebo.

Written as DNA, the CDR3 is TGTGCCAGCTCACCTTTATTGGCAGGGGCCGGCGGGGAGCTGTTTTTT. Its translation is CASSPLLAGAGGELFF. V is TRBV18 and J is TRBJ2-2; the D gene is possibly TRBD1 (6 bases). The CDR3 is made up of 16 amino acids. The germline gives CDR1 KGHSH, CDR2 LQKENI. V lost 3 bases to trimming and J lost 7 bases, with 18 bases between them.